Following are 2 T cell receptor beta chains from one sample sequenced in a study of control samples from healthy donors and cancer patients. The assay was immunoSEQ multiplex PCR, and TCRdb's table has in-frame clones only and misses some. The sample holds more than 100,000 clones; about 91% are singletons and the top ten take around 8.1%. Sequenced material: blood. These receptors were taken from a young man in good health.

V and J are TRBV12-3 or TRBV12-4 and TRBJ1-1; no firm D call. The CDR3 is 13 amino acids. Trimming took 3 bases from V and 2 from J, leaving 7 bases between them. CDR3 sequence (DNA): TGTGCCAGCAGTTTTGTCGGAAACACTGAAGCTTTCTTT. Translation: CASSFVGNTEAFF.

The chain recombines TRBV7-2 with TRBJ2-7; 13 bases align to TRBD2. Losses at the gene ends were 1 base for V and 9 bases for J; bases not matched to a gene: 3. Germline-derived CDR1 and CDR2 are SGHTA and FQGNSA. This CDR3 is 14 amino acids long. Written as DNA, the CDR3 is TGTGCCAGCAGCTTAGGACTAGCGGGGGGAGGGCAGTACTTC. Amino acids: CASSLGLAGGGQYF.